This T cell receptor beta chain comes out of a study of T cells in Graves' hyperthyroidism and ophthalmopathy (dated by TCRdb to between 2018 and 2020). Regarding the research as a whole: Peripheral blood was sampled at the time of initial diagnosis, prior to any treatment. Following sampling, methimazole starting at 30 mg daily was given to hyperthyroidism patients, and high-dose intravenous methylprednisolone was given to ophthalmopathy patients. To identify distinguishing TCR V-J signatures, a discovery cohort of 90 to 100 patients was used, comprising 40 to 45 with Graves' ophthalmopathy and some 57 with stable Graves' hyperthyroidism. Prospective prediction of ophthalmopathy was tested in an independent validation cohort consisting of 18 hyperthyroidism patients and more than 15 patients who later progressed to ophthalmopathy. According to the paper, TCR Vbeta CDR3 sequencing was carried out on over 130 peripheral blood samples, which came from 40 to 45 ophthalmopathy, around 75 hyperthyroidism and roughly 17 progressor patients. The 100 discovery patients were divided at random into training and test sets in a 7:3 ratio. In addition, the study compared T-cell repertoires in thyroid tissue and in blood from a handful of Graves' hyperthyroidism patients. Paper-wide results and their limitations: A model built on a 13 V-J signature distinguished ophthalmopathy from stable hyperthyroidism, reaching approximately 89% sensitivity and around 81% specificity in cross-validation and 80%/75% in testing. No statistical method was used to set the sample size in advance, and investigators knew the group allocation. In validation, the model predicted progression to ophthalmopathy with about 71% sensitivity and around 72% specificity, a median of 6.5 months before onset. Most expanded thyroid clonotypes (frequency above 0.001) were also detected in blood, suggesting blood repertoires may reflect thyroid immune responses.

This clonotype has just a few counts. This clone's antigen is unknown. No much larger clone is present one base from it, and per-base qualities are unavailable. Amplification of TCR beta CDR3 regions was carried out from RNA transcripts. For the first round of RT-PCR on the TCR CDR3, the HTBI primer set was used together with the Qiagen OneStep RT-PCR kit. A second multiplex PCR round built the libraries, followed by size selection and purification. The libraries were sequenced on an Illumina HiSeq2000 using paired-end 100 bp reads. The original methods were these. Raw data were processed with SOAPnuke, discarding reads with adapters, uncalled bases, mean Phred below 15, or no exact constant-primer or identifier match. High-quality paired reads were merged using COPE v1.2.5, and each unique nucleotide sequence was defined as a clonotype. MiTCR v1.1 was used to align the clonotypes against IMGT TRBV, TRBD and TRBJ reference segments. Only V-J combinations with frequency above 0.0001, covering 99.2% of repertoires, were analysed. The TCS score was defined as the ratio of F50 (clonal expansion) to E x V (chaos), calculated using BLOSUM62-based TCRdist between CDR3 peptides within each V-J. Welch's t-statistics and random forest reduced around 520 V-J features to roughly 13, which were used in a naive Bayes classifier (R e1071). TCRdb passed the public sequencing reads through fastp at Q25 and MiXCR, retaining productive beta sequences. Rows are combined by CDR3 protein, so each entry shows the most common genes and DNA. These V and J calls derive from TCRdb rather than the authors' analysis. Across this sample there are 340,000 or so distinct CDR3 sequences, with about 20% seen only once. The ten largest clones add up to about 49% of the sample.

Taken from the germline V gene, the CDR1 and CDR2 loops are SGHRS and YFSETQ. Reading from cysteine to phenylalanine, the CDR3 counts 15 amino acids. Just CDR3 DNA is preserved here, 45 bases in frame from base 1. V is reduced by 2 bases and J by 2 bases, leaving a spacing of 8 bases between them. A patient counted as having stable Graves' hyperthyroidism if no progression to ophthalmopathy occurred over 18 months of follow-up. Hyperthyroidism patients were aged 18 to 65 years and newly diagnosed, with disease duration of less than 2 months. Exclusion was applied to patients with uncontrolled infections, other autoimmune diseases, pregnancy or lactation. Clinical symptoms, serum thyroxine and TRAb, thyroid ultrasound, and orbital computed tomography formed the basis for the diagnoses. PBMCs were isolated from approximately 10 ml of fresh peripheral blood by Ficoll-Paque density gradient centrifugation. Trizol reagent was used to extract total RNA, and RNA quality was then checked on an Agilent 2100 Bioanalyzer.

The sample was blood. The chain employs TRBV5-1 and TRBJ2-6; a confident D gene designation cannot be given. This TCR came from a woman between 50 and 59 years old with Graves' hyperthyroidism. The sequenced DNA is TGCGCCAGCAGCTTATACAGCACTGGGGCCAACGTCCTGACTTTC. This yields the protein CASSLYSTGANVLTF.